The subject of this entry is one T cell receptor beta chain. This sample was taken from a study of cytomegalovirus exposure and HLA in healthy donors. V was clipped by 7 bases and J by 9 bases, with 31 bases between them. The CDR3 is made up of 18 amino acids. Germline assignment: CDR1 SGHTA and CDR2 FQGTGA. The primer mix had 60 Vbeta and 13 Jbeta primers. Assay used: immunoSEQ multiplex PCR; TCRdb lists only in-frame clones, some missing. Of roughly 140,000 clones in the sample, roughly 79% are singletons; the top ten hold 1.5% to 2%. The specimen was PBMCs. The V call is TRBV7-3, the J call TRBJ1-5; D not resolved. The source of this sequence is a woman aged 25 to 39 in good health and CMV-seronegative. DNA for the CDR3: TGTGCCAGCACCCTTGGAGGTGTCACAGTAAAATCCCGGAGGCCCCAGCATTTT. It is translated as CASTLGGVTVKSRRPQHF.